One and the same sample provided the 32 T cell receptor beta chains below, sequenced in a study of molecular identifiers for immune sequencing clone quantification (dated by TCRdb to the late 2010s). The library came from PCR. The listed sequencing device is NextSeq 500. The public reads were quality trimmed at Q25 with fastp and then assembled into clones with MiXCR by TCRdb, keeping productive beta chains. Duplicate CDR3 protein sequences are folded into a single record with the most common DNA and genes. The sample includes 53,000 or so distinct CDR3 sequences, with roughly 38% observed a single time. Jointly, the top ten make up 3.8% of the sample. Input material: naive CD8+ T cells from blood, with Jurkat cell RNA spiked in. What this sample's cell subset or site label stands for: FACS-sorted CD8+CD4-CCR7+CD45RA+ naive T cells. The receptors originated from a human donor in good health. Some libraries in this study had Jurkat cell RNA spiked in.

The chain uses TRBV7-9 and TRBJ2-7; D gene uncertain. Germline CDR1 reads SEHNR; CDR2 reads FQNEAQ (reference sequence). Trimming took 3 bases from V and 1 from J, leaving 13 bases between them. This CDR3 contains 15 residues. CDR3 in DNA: TGTGCCAGCAGCTTGGCTACGGACGCTTCCTACGAGCAGTACTTC. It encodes CASSLATDASYEQYF.

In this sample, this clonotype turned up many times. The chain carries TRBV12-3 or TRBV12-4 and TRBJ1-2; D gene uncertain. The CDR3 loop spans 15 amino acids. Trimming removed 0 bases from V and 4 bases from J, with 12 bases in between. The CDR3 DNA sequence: TGTGCCAGCAGTTTAGCCGAGTGGTCTGGCTATGGCTACACCTTC. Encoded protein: CASSLAEWSGYGYTF.

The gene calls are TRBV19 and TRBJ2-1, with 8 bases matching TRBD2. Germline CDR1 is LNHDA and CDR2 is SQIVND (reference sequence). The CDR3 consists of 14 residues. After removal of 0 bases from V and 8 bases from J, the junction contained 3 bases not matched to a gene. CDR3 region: CASSIDGGVDEQFF. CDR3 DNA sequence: TGTGCCAGTAGTATAGACGGGGGGGTAGATGAGCAGTTCTTC.

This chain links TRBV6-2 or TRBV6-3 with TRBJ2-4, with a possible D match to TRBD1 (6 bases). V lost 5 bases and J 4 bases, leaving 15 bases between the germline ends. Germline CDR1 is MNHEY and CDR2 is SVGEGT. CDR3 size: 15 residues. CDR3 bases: TGTGCCAGCAGTAACCCGTACAGGGAGAAAAACATTCAGTACTTC. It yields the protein CASSNPYREKNIQYF.

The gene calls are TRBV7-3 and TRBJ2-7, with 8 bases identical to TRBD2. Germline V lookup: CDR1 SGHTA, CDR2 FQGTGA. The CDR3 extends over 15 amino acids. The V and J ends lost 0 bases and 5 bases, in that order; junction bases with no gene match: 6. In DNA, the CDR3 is TGTGCCAGCAGCTTAACGGGGACTAGTCCCCACGAGCAGTACTTC. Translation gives CASSLTGTSPHEQYF.

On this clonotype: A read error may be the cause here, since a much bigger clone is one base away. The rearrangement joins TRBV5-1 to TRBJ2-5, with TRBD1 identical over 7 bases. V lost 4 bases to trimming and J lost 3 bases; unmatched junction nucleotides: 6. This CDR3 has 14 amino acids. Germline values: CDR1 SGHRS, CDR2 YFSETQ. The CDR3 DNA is TGCGCCAGCAGCCTCGGTCAGGGGGAAGAGACCCAGTACTTC. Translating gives CASSLGQGEETQYF.

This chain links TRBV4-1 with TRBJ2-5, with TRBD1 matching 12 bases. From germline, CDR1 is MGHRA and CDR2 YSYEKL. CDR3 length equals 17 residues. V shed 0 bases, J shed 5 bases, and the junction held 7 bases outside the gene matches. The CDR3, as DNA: TGCGCCAGCAGCCAAGATGACGGGACAGGGGGCGGCGAGACCCAGTACTTC. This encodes CASSQDDGTGGGETQYF.

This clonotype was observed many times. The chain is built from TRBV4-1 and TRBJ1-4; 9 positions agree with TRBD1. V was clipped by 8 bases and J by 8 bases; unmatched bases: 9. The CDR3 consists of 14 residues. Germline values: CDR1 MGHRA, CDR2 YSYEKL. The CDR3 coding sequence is TGCGCCAGCTGCAGGACAGGGGTTGGGGAAAAACTGTTTTTT. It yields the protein CASCRTGVGEKLFF.

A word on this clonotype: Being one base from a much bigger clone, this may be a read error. CDR3: CACSLWQSNQPQHF. CDR3 DNA sequence: TGTGCCTGCAGCTTATGGCAGAGCAATCAGCCCCAGCATTTT. This chain uses TRBV7-8 with TRBJ1-5; D remains unclear. Germline assignment: CDR1 SGHVS and CDR2 FQNEAQ. CDR3 length: 14 residues. Combining the CDR3 with reference TRBV7-8 and TRBJ1-5 gives the whole variable domain GAGVSQSPRYKVAKRGQDVALRCDPISGHVSLFWYQQALGQGPEFLTYFQNEAQLDKSGLPSDRFFAERPEGSVSTLKIQRTQQEDSAVYLCACSLWQSNQPQHFGDGTRLSIL.

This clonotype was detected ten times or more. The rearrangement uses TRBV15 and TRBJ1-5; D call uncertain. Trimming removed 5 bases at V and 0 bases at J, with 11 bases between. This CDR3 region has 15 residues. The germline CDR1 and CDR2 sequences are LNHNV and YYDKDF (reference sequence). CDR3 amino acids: CATSFVARSNQPQHF. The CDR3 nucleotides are TGTGCCACCAGCTTTGTGGCGCGTAGCAATCAGCCCCAGCATTTT.

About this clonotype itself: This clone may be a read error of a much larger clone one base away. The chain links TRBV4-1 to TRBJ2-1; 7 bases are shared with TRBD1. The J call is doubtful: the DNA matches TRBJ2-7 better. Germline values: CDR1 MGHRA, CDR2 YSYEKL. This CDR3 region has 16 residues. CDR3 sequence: CASSLTFGLRGYEQYF. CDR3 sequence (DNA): TGCGCCAGCAGCCTTACGTTTGGGCTCAGGGGGTATGAGCAGTACTTC.

CDR3 DNA: TGTGCCAGCAGCCCCAGGGGGGGTTTAGGCACAGATACGCAGTATTTT. Translated, it gives CASSPRGGLGTDTQYF. The chain combines TRBV28 with TRBJ2-3; D may match TRBD1 or TRBD2 (7 bases each). Germline values: CDR1 MDHEN, CDR2 SYDVKM. The CDR3 has 16 amino acids. Trimming took 6 bases from V and 1 from J, leaving 17 bases between them.

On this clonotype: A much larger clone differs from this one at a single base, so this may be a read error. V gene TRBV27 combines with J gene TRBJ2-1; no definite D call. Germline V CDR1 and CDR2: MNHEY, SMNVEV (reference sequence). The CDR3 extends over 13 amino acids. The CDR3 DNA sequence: TGTGCCAGCAGTCCTCGAGCCCTAAATGAGCGGTTCTTC. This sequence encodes CASSPRALNERFF.

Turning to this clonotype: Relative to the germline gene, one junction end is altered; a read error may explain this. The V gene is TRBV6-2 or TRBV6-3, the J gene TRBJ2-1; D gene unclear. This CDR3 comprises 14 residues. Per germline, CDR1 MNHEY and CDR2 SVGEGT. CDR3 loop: CAGSFGESYNEQFF. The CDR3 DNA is TGTGCCGGCAGTTTTGGGGAATCCTACAATGAGCAGTTCTTC.

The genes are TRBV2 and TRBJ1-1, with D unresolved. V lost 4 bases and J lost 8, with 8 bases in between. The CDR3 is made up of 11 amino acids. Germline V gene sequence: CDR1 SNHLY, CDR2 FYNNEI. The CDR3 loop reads CASSGTLEAFF. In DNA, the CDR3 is TGTGCCAGCAGTGGAACATTAGAAGCTTTCTTT.

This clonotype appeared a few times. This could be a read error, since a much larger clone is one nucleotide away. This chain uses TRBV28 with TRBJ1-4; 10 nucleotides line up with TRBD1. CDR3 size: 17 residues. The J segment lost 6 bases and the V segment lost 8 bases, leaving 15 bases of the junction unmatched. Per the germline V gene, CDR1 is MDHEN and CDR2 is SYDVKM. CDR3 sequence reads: CASPAPLLGTGDEKLFF. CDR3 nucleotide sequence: TGTGCCAGCCCTGCCCCCCTTCTCGGGACAGGGGATGAAAAACTGTTTTTT. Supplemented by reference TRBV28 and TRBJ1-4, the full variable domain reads DVKVTQSSRYLVKRTGEKVFLECVQDMDHENMFWYRQDPGLGLRLIYFSYDVKMKEKGDIPEGYSVSREKKERFSLILESASTNQTSMYLCASPAPLLGTGDEKLFFGSGTQLSVL.

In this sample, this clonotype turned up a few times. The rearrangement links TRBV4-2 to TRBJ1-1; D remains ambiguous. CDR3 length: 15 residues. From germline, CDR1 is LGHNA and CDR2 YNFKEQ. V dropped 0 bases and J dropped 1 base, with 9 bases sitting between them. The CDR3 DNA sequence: TGTGCCAGCAGCCAAGAAGACTCCTGGAACACTGAAGCTTTCTTT. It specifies CASSQEDSWNTEAFF.

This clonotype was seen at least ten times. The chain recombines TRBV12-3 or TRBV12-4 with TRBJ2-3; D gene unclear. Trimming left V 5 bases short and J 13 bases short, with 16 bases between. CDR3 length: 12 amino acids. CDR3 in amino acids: CASSPNQSEEYF. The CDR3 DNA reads TGTGCCAGCAGTCCGAACCAGTCAGAAGAGTATTTT.

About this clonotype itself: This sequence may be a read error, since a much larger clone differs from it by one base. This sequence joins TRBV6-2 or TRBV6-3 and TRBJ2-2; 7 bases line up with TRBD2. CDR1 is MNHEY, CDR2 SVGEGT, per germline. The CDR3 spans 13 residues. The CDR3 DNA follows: TGTGCCAGCCGGGACTATAACACCGGGGCGCTGTTTTTT. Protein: CASRDYNTGALFF.

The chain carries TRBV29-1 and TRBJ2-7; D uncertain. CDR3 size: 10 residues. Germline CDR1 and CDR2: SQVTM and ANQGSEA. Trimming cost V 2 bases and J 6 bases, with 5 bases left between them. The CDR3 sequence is CSVELGEQYF. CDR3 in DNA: TGCAGCGTTGAACTAGGCGAGCAGTACTTC.

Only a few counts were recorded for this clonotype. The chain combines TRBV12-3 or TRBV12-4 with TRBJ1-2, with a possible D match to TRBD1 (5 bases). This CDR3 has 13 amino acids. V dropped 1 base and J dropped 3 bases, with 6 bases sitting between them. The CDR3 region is CASSLGQYYGYTF. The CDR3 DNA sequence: TGTGCCAGCAGTTTAGGACAGTACTATGGCTACACCTTC.

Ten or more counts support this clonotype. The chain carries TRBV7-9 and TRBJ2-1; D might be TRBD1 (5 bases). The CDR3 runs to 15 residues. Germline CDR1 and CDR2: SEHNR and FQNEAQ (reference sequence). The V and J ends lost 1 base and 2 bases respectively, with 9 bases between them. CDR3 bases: TGTGCCAGCAGCTTAGGGACATTACCCTACAATGAGCAGTTCTTC. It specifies CASSLGTLPYNEQFF. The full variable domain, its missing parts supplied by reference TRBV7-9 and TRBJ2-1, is DTGVSQNPRHKITKRGQNVTFRCDPISEHNRLYWYRQTLGQGPEFLTYFQNEAQLEKSRLLSDRFSAERPKGSFSTLEIQRTEQGDSAMYLCASSLGTLPYNEQFFGPGTRLTVL.

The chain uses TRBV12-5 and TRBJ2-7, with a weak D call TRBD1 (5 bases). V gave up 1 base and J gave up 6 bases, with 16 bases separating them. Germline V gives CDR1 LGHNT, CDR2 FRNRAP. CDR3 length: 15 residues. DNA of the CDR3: TGTGCTAGTGGTTTGGGGGGCCCCGGTCCCTCCGAGCAGTACTTC. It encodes CASGLGGPGPSEQYF. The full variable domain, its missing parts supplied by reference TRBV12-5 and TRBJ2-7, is DARVTQTPRHKVTEMGQEVTMRCQPILGHNTVFWYRQTMMQGLELLAYFRNRAPLDDSGMPKDRFSAEMPDATLATLKIQPSEPRDSAVYFCASGLGGPGPSEQYFGPGTRLTVT.

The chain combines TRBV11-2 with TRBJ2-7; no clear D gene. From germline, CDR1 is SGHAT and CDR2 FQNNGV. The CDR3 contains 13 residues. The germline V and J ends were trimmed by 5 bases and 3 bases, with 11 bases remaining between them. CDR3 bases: TGTGCCAGCAGCCCTAGTCAGAACTACGAGCAGTACTTC. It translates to CASSPSQNYEQYF.

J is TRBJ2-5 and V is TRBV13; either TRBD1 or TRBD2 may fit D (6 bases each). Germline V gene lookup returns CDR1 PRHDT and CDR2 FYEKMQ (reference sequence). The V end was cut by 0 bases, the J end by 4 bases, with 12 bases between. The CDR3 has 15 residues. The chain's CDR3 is CASSLGGGLGETQYF. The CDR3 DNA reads TGTGCCAGCAGCTTAGGAGGGGGGCTGGGAGAGACCCAGTACTTC.

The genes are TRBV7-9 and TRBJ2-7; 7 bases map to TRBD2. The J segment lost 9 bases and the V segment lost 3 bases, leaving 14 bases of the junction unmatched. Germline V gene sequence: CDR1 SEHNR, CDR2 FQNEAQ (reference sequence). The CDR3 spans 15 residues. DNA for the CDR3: TGTGCCAGCAGCTTGGTGGGGAGGGGCCTTGGCGCGCAGTACTTC. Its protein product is CASSLVGRGLGAQYF.

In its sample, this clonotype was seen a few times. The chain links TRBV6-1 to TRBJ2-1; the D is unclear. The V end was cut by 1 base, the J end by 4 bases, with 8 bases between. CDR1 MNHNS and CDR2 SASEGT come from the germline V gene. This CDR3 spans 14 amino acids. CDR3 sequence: CASSEVRLYNEQFF. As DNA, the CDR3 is TGTGCCAGCAGTGAAGTAAGACTTTACAATGAGCAGTTCTTC.

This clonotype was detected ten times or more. This CDR3 reads CSVVSGASYEQYF. The CDR3 DNA reads TGCAGCGTTGTTAGCGGGGCCTCCTACGAGCAGTACTTC. The V and J genes are TRBV29-1 and TRBJ2-7; 8 bases are shared with TRBD2. The CDR3 covers 13 residues. Per the germline V gene, CDR1 is SQVTM and CDR2 is ANQGSEA. J gave up 0 bases and V 4 bases, and 2 bases lay outside the gene matches.

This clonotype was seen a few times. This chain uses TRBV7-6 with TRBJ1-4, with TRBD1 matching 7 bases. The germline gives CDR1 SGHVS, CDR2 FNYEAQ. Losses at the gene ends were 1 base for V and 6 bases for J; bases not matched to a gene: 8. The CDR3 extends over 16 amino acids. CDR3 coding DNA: TGTGCCAGCAGCTTAGAGGCAGGGGGAACGCATGAAAAACTGTTTTTT. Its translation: CASSLEAGGTHEKLFF.

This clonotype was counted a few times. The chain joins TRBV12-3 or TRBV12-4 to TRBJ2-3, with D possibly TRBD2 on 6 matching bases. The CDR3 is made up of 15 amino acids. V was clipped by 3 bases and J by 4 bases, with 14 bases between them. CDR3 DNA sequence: TGTGCCAGCAGTTTGGAGGGCCTACTCTCAGATACGCAGTATTTT. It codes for CASSLEGLLSDTQYF.

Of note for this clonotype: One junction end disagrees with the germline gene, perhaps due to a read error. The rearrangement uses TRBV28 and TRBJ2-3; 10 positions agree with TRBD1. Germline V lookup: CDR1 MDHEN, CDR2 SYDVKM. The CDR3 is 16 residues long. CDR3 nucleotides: TGTGCCAGCAGTAACCCGGGACAGGGGAGCACAGATACGCAGAATTTT. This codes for CASSNPGQGSTDTQNF.

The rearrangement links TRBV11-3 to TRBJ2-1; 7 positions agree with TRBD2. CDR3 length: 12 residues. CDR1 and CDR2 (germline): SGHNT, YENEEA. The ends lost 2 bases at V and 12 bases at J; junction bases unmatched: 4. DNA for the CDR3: TGTGCCAGCAGCTTACCGGGGGGTGGGCAGTTCTTC. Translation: CASSLPGGGQFF.